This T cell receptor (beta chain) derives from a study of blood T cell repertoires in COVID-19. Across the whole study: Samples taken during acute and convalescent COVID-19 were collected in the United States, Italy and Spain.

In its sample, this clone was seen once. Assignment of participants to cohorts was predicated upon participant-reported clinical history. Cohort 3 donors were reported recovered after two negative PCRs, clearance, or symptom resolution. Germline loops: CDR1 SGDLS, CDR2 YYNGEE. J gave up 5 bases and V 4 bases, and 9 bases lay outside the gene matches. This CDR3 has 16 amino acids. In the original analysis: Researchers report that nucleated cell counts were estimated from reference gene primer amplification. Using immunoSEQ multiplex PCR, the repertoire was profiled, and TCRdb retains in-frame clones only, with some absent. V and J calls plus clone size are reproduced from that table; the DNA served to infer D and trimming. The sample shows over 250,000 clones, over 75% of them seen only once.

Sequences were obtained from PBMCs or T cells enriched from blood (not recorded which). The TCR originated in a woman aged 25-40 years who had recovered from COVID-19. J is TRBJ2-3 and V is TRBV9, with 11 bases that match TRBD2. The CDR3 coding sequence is TGTGCCAGCAGCCCGGGACTAGCGGAGATCCTAGATACGCAGTATTTT. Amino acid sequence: CASSPGLAEILDTQYF.